The rows below give T cell receptor beta chains drawn from one sample of a study of shared clonotypes between healthy human individuals. Repertoires were generated with immunoSEQ multiplex PCR, while TCRdb's copy carries only in-frame clones and drops some. The table shows 170,000 or so clones, with approximately 70% occurring only once. The material sequenced was memory CD4+ T cells sorted from blood. The source of these receptors is a young man in good health. The CDR3 runs from the conserved cysteine through the conserved F or W. A D gene is named only where the DNA matches it firmly. Part of the rows lack a size; the others show once, few, many or a class for expanded clones.

cdr3_nt	cdr3_aa	d_call	clone_size	j_call	cdr3_length	v_call
TGCGCCAGCAGTGAAGGCTACCAGGGGCAGTTCTTC	CASSEGYQGQFF	NA	NA	TRBJ2-1	12	TRBV10-2
TGTGCCAGCGGATTGACAGGGAGTAGAGAAAACGAGCAGTACTTC	CASGLTGSRENEQYF	TRBD1	NA	TRBJ2-7	15	TRBV28
TGTGCCAGCTCACCCCCAGGGAACTCCTACAATGAGCAGTTCTTC	CASSPPGNSYNEQFF	NA	NA	TRBJ2-1	15	TRBV18
TGTGCCAGCTCACCCGCTCCTATCGTCTCCTACGAGCAGTACTTC	CASSPAPIVSYEQYF	NA	few	TRBJ2-7	15	TRBV18
TGCGCCAGCAGCTTTGGGACAGGGGCGTCAGCCAAAAACATTCAGTACTTC	CASSFGTGASAKNIQYF	TRBD1	NA	TRBJ2-4	17	TRBV5-1
TGTGCCAGTAGTATGCACTTGTGGACCGGGGAGCTGTTTTTT	CASSMHLWTGELFF	NA	few	TRBJ2-2	14	TRBV19
TGTGCCAGCAGCGCAGGGGGAATCCACGAGCAGTACTTC	CASSAGGIHEQYF	TRBD1	NA	TRBJ2-7	13	TRBV2
TGTGCCAGCAGCCTTCGGCTAGGTGCTTCCACCGGGGAGCTGTTTTTT	CASSLRLGASTGELFF	NA	NA	TRBJ2-2	16	TRBV5-4
TGTGCCAGCGGGGATATGGGGACAGGGGGCGCCGGGGAGCTGTTTTTT	CASGDMGTGGAGELFF	TRBD1	NA	TRBJ2-2	16	TRBV28
TGTGCCAGCAGACCACAGGGGCGAACGGACTACGAGCAGTACTTC	CASRPQGRTDYEQYF	TRBD1	NA	TRBJ2-7	15	TRBV28
TGTGCCAGCAGTTTATGGGGGTCCGGGGAGCTGTTTTTT	CASSLWGSGELFF	NA	NA	TRBJ2-2	13	TRBV27
TGTGCCAGCAGCCGACGGGACAGCACAGATACGCAGTATTTT	CASSRRDSTDTQYF	NA	NA	TRBJ2-3	14	TRBV7-8
TGTGCCAGCTCACGAAGAGCAGGGGGCGGGGAGCAGTACTTC	CASSRRAGGGEQYF	TRBD1	NA	TRBJ2-7	14	TRBV18
TGTGCCAGTAGTGCCAACAGGGTAAGGCAGCCCCAGCATTTT	CASSANRVRQPQHF	NA	NA	TRBJ1-5	14	TRBV19
TGTGCCAGCAGTTTTTCCGGGACAGGGGGATACGAGCAGTACTTC	CASSFSGTGGYEQYF	TRBD1	once	TRBJ2-7	15	TRBV28
TGCGCCAGCAGCCAAAACCTGGACAGGAACACCGGGGAGCTGTTTTTT	CASSQNLDRNTGELFF	NA	NA	TRBJ2-2	16	TRBV4-3
TGTGCCAGCAGCTCTAGAAAGGGGGGGTCGCGAAACACCATATATTTT	CASSSRKGGSRNTIYF	NA	few	TRBJ1-3	16	TRBV7-2
TGTGCCAGCAGTGAAACTAGCGGAGTCTTGCAGCAGTACTTC	CASSETSGVLQQYF	TRBD2	NA	TRBJ2-7	14	TRBV6-1
TGTGCCAGCAGTCCCGAAGGGCTAAGGGCTGAAGCTTTCTTT	CASSPEGLRAEAFF	NA	NA	TRBJ1-1	14	TRBV5-6
TGTGCCAGCAAAGTTGGGGGCCTGGACACCGGGGAGCTGTTTTTT	CASKVGGLDTGELFF	NA	many	TRBJ2-2	15	TRBV7-3
TGTGCCAGCAGCTTAAGGTCTACCGGGACAGGGCGCTACAATGAGCAGTTCTTC	CASSLRSTGTGRYNEQFF	TRBD1	NA	TRBJ2-1	18	TRBV7-2
TGCGCCAGCAGCGAAGGACAGGGGGCCGGGCAGTACTTC	CASSEGQGAGQYF	TRBD1	NA	TRBJ2-7	13	TRBV5-1
TGCGCCAGCAGCTTGGCGACCGGGACAGGGGCCCTCTGGGAGCAGTACTTC	CASSLATGTGALWEQYF	TRBD1	NA	TRBJ2-7	17	TRBV5-1
TGTGCCAGCAGCTCGCGATATAAAGGGCAAAACACCGGGGAGCTGTTTTTT	CASSSRYKGQNTGELFF	NA	NA	TRBJ2-2	17	TRBV7-2
TGTGCCAGCAGCTTGGTCATTTTAAGCTCCTACAATGAGCAGTTCTTC	CASSLVILSSYNEQFF	NA	NA	TRBJ2-1	16	TRBV5-6
TGTGCCAGCAGTCAGAGCGGAGGCCCAGATACGCAGTATTTT	CASSQSGGPDTQYF	NA	few	TRBJ2-3	14	TRBV28
TGTGCCAGCAGCGGACCCTCTGGGGCCAACGTCCTGACTTTC	CASSGPSGANVLTF	NA	NA	TRBJ2-6	14	TRBV9
TGTGCCAGCAGTTTATCGTGGGAAACCTACGAGCAGTACTTC	CASSLSWETYEQYF	NA	few	TRBJ2-7	14	TRBV27
TGTGCCAGCAGTTTAGGCCTATACACCGGGGAGCTGTTTTTT	CASSLGLYTGELFF	NA	few	TRBJ2-2	14	TRBV27
TGTGCCAGCAGCGTAGAACTAGGAGGCGAGCAGTACTTC	CASSVELGGEQYF	NA	NA	TRBJ2-7	13	TRBV9
TGTGCCAGCACCGCGGGTTGGGGGAATCAGCCCCAGCATTTT	CASTAGWGNQPQHF	NA	NA	TRBJ1-5	14	TRBV28
TGCGCCAGCAGCCGAACTACCCAAGAGACCCAGTACTTC	CASSRTTQETQYF	NA	NA	TRBJ2-5	13	TRBV5-1
TGTGCCAGCAGCTTAGCGGGAGGGTTTGAGACCCAGTACTTC	CASSLAGGFETQYF	TRBD2	NA	TRBJ2-5	14	TRBV9
TGCGCCAGCAGCTACCTCACAGATACGCAGTATTTT	CASSYLTDTQYF	NA	many	TRBJ2-3	12	TRBV5-1
TGTGCCAGCAGTTCGACCGGGACAGTGCAAGATACGCAGTATTTT	CASSSTGTVQDTQYF	TRBD1	NA	TRBJ2-3	15	TRBV7-9
TGTGCCAGCAGCGTAGCGGGAGCGGGATTAACCGGGGAGCTGTTTTTT	CASSVAGAGLTGELFF	TRBD2	NA	TRBJ2-2	16	TRBV27
TGTGCAAGTCGCCCGGGACAGTTCGTCGGAGAGACCCAGTACTTC	CASRPGQFVGETQYF	NA	few	TRBJ2-5	15	TRBV12-2
TGTGCCAGCAGCCCAAGGGCGAACACCGGGGAGCTGTTTTTT	CASSPRANTGELFF	NA	once	TRBJ2-2	14	TRBV6-1
TGCGCCAGCAGCTTGGAGGGGGGCGGCACCGGGGAGCTGTTTTTT	CASSLEGGGTGELFF	NA	NA	TRBJ2-2	15	TRBV5-1
TGTGCCAGCAGCGTAAAGGGGGGGACATCCACAGATACGCAGTATTTT	CASSVKGGTSTDTQYF	NA	few	TRBJ2-3	16	TRBV9
TGTGCCAGCAGCCCGGGACCCACAGATACGCAGTATTTT	CASSPGPTDTQYF	NA	NA	TRBJ2-3	13	TRBV7-3